The 19 T cell receptor beta chains below come from one sample, sequenced in a study of T cell responses to AZD1222 COVID-19 vaccine. Profiled with immunoSEQ multiplex PCR; TCRdb holds only in-frame clones, not every one. The sample lists 200,000 or so clones, approximately 93% occurring once. This specimen was peripheral blood, taken 28 days after the second AZD1222 dose. The receptors were gathered from an adult who received the AZD1222 COVID-19 vaccine.

The chain uses TRBV7-2 and TRBJ2-7; D remains ambiguous. This CDR3 is 13 amino acids long. V was clipped by 5 bases and J by 3 bases, with 11 bases between them. From germline, CDR1 is SGHTA and CDR2 FQGNSA. The CDR3 loop is CASSASEYYEQYF. The CDR3 DNA reads as TGTGCCAGCAGCGCGAGTGAATACTACGAGCAGTACTTC.

Only one count was recorded for this clone. J is TRBJ1-2 and V is TRBV5-1; D unclear. Germline values: CDR1 SGHRS, CDR2 YFSETQ. Trimming left V 10 bases short and J 5 bases short, with 18 bases between. The CDR3 runs 13 residues. The CDR3 nucleotides read TGCGCCTCAAGGACGGACCCCAATTATGGCTACACCTTC. Protein product: CASRTDPNYGYTF.

This chain links TRBV2 with TRBJ1-2, with a possible D match to TRBD1 (5 bases). V was shortened by 10 bases and J by 0 bases, with 12 bases between the two germline ends. The CDR3 is 13 amino acids. Germline assignment: CDR1 SNHLY and CDR2 FYNNEI. The CDR3 region has the DNA TGTGCCATGGGGCTGGGGACTAACTATGGCTACACCTTC. Translating it yields CAMGLGTNYGYTF.

The V call is TRBV5-1, the J call TRBJ2-3, with a tentative D call TRBD2 (6 bases). V lost 3 bases and J lost 0, with 17 bases in between. Looked up from germline, CDR1 is SGHRS and CDR2 is YFSETQ. The CDR3 has 17 residues. CDR3 in amino acids: CASSSRGSGASTDTQYF. CDR3 DNA: TGCGCCAGCAGCTCCCGTGGTTCGGGAGCTAGCACAGATACGCAGTATTTT.

The chain uses TRBV5-1 and TRBJ1-4; 11 bases match TRBD1. The germline V gene encodes CDR1 SGHRS and CDR2 YFSETQ. With 4 bases clipped from V and 7 bases from J, the junction kept 6 bases outside the gene matches. The CDR3 sequence is 15 residues long. CDR3 protein: CASSPGQGAGEKLFF. In DNA form, the CDR3 reads TGCGCCAGCAGCCCCGGACAGGGGGCCGGTGAAAAACTGTTTTTT.

This clone was observed a few times. V gene TRBV7-9 combines with J gene TRBJ1-2; D unresolved. CDR1 and CDR2 from the germline V gene are SEHNR and FQNEAQ (reference sequence). CDR3 size: 13 residues. V was shortened by 5 bases and J by 3 bases, with 10 bases between the two germline ends. The CDR3 spells CASSGAADYGYTF. The CDR3 DNA follows: TGTGCCAGCAGCGGCGCGGCTGACTATGGCTACACCTTC.

This clone was seen a single time. The V call is TRBV4-1, the J call TRBJ2-6; a possible D gene is TRBD1 (5 bases). CDR1 is MGHRA and CDR2 is YSYEKL in the germline V gene. This CDR3 has 17 residues. V lost 3 bases and J 0 bases, leaving 12 bases between the germline ends. CDR3 in DNA: TGCGCCAGCAGCCAGGGGCAGGTTTACTCTGGGGCCAACGTCCTGACTTTC. This sequence encodes CASSQGQVYSGANVLTF.

The rearrangement uses TRBV2 and TRBJ2-7; 11 bases agree with TRBD2. CDR1 SNHLY and CDR2 FYNNEI come from the germline V gene. V lost 6 bases to trimming and J lost 1 base; unmatched junction nucleotides: 2. There are 14 residues in the CDR3. The CDR3 DNA follows: TGTGCCAGCAGGACTAGCGGGGTATCCTACGAGCAGTACTTC. Protein sequence: CASRTSGVSYEQYF.

This chain links TRBV28 with TRBJ2-7, with TRBD1 matching over 7 bases. The CDR3 is 14 residues long. The germline V gene encodes CDR1 MDHEN and CDR2 SYDVKM. J gave up 2 bases and V 6 bases, and 7 bases lay outside the gene matches. The CDR3 nucleotides are TGTGCCAGCAGCACAGGACAGGATCCCTACGAGCAGTACTTC. Its protein is CASSTGQDPYEQYF.

This chain connects TRBV5-1 to TRBJ2-2; D is ambiguous. The CDR3 is 14 amino acids. The V gene lost 4 bases and the J gene lost 1 base, with 8 bases spanning the gap. The germline CDR1 and CDR2 sequences are SGHRS and YFSETQ. The CDR3 region is CASSAYRNTGELFF. The CDR3 DNA is TGCGCCAGCAGCGCCTACAGGAACACCGGGGAGCTGTTTTTT.

A single count supports this clone. The chain couples TRBV12-5 to TRBJ2-5; the D gene is possibly TRBD2 (6 bases). In germline, CDR1 is LGHNT, CDR2 FRNRAP. V was cut by 1 base and J by 5 bases, with 8 bases left in between. The CDR3 loop spans 13 amino acids. CDR3 sequence reads: CASGLEGGETQYF. CDR3 nucleotides: TGTGCTAGTGGTTTGGAAGGAGGGGAGACCCAGTACTTC.

The gene calls are TRBV28 and TRBJ2-5; no definite D call. Trimming stripped 5 bases from V and 4 bases from J, with 14 bases between. CDR1 is MDHEN, CDR2 SYDVKM, per germline. This CDR3 is built from 14 residues. The CDR3 DNA reads TGTGCCAGCAGTCTCCCAGTGGTACCAGAGACCCAGTACTTC. Amino acids: CASSLPVVPETQYF. The full variable domain, rest sourced from reference TRBV28 and TRBJ2-5, is DVKVTQSSRYLVKRTGEKVFLECVQDMDHENMFWYRQDPGLGLRLIYFSYDVKMKEKGDIPEGYSVSREKKERFSLILESASTNQTSMYLCASSLPVVPETQYFGPGTRLLVL.

The V and J genes are TRBV3-1 (or the pseudogene TRBV3-2) and TRBJ2-3; D may be TRBD2 (6 bases). V dropped 4 bases and J dropped 1 base, with 15 bases sitting between them. Germline lookup yields CDR1 LGHDT and CDR2 YNNKEL (reference sequence). CDR3 length: 16 residues. CDR3 coding DNA: TGTGCCAGCAGCCTAAGCATTGGCGGGGGCACAGATACGCAGTATTTT. Protein: CASSLSIGGGTDTQYF.

The genes are TRBV10-3 and TRBJ2-1; D is unclear. This CDR3 region has 13 residues. With 0 bases removed from V and 7 bases from J, the gap between germline ends came to 7 bases. Germline loops: CDR1 ENHRY, CDR2 SYGVKD. CDR3 bases: TGTGCCATCAGTGAGTCGAACGTAAATGAGCAGTTCTTC. Encoded protein: CAISESNVNEQFF.

The chain has TRBV4-3 and TRBJ1-1, with 10 bases lining up with TRBD1. Germline values: CDR1 LGHNA, CDR2 YSLEER. J was trimmed by 6 bases and V by 2 bases; bases with no gene match: 6. The CDR3 is 15 residues long. This CDR3 is CASSQWGQGKAEAFF. The DNA for the CDR3 is TGCGCCAGCAGCCAATGGGGACAGGGGAAAGCTGAAGCTTTCTTT.

The J gene is TRBJ2-7, the V gene TRBV3-1 (or the pseudogene TRBV3-2); D call uncertain. CDR1 and CDR2 from the germline V gene are LGHDT and YNNKEL (reference sequence). Trimming left V 0 bases short and J 3 bases short, with 15 bases between. This CDR3 contains 16 residues. In DNA, the CDR3 is TGTGCCAGCAGCCAAGAGGGCAGCCAGACGCACTACGAGCAGTACTTC. Translated: CASSQEGSQTHYEQYF.

The chain links TRBV7-9 to TRBJ2-5; perhaps D is TRBD1 or TRBD2 (5 bases each). V was shortened by 9 bases and J by 5 bases, with 13 bases between the two germline ends. This CDR3 has 12 amino acids. Looked up from germline, CDR1 is SEHNR and CDR2 is FQNEAQ (reference sequence). CDR3 in DNA: TGTGCCAGAGGGGATCCGGGGGAGACCCAGTACTTC. Protein sequence: CARGDPGETQYF. Using reference TRBV7-9 and TRBJ2-5 for the parts outside the CDR3, the full variable domain is DTGVSQNPRHKITKRGQNVTFRCDPISEHNRLYWYRQTLGQGPEFLTYFQNEAQLEKSRLLSDRFSAERPKGSFSTLEIQRTEQGDSAMYLCARGDPGETQYFGPGTRLLVL.

CDR3 sequence reads: CASSYDSNQPQHF. The CDR3 nucleotides are TGTGCCAGCAGTTACGACAGCAATCAGCCCCAGCATTTT. The V gene is TRBV6-5, the J gene TRBJ1-5; D gene uncertain. The CDR3 has 13 residues. Trimming cost V 2 bases and J 1 base, with 3 bases left between them. Germline V lookup: CDR1 MNHEY, CDR2 SVGAGI.

CDR3 sequence reads: CASSFTGGGLNTEAFF. CDR3 coding DNA: TGCGCCAGCAGCTTTACAGGGGGCGGGTTGAACACTGAAGCTTTCTTT. The chain links TRBV5-1 to TRBJ1-1; 9 nucleotides align to TRBD1. V shed 2 bases and J 0 bases; nucleotides not matched to a gene: 5. The CDR3 covers 16 residues. The V gene's germline CDR1 is SGHRS and CDR2 YFSETQ.